The present T cell receptor (beta chain) was sequenced within a study of blood T cells in healthy people across ages. In the study overall: Through template switching, about one barcoded beta molecule was captured per two T cells, as measured in model experiments. The study, taken as a whole, reports: Diversity estimates from one million T cells were considered underestimates. Age showed a roughly linear inverse relationship with TCR beta diversity per million T cells.

Primers used in a second PCR of roughly 6 to 11 cycles were a sample-barcoded 5' primer and a J-beta primer mix. Every sample gave at least 2.5 million paired-end reads containing CDR3. TCRdb re-called the 5' RACE reads with MiXCR, one entry per CDR3 protein. The sample holds hundreds of thousands of distinct CDR3 sequences; 58% are singletons and the top ten take roughly 20%. Points on this clonotype: What it binds is not known.

Trimming removed 5 bases at V and 6 bases at J, with 19 bases between. The CDR3 is 15 amino acids. Looked up from germline, CDR1 is SGHTA and CDR2 is FQGNSA. Material for sequencing was blood. The chain couples TRBV7-2 to TRBJ1-2, with D possibly TRBD1 on 5 matching bases. The sequence derives from a man between 25 and 39 years old in good health. DNA of the CDR3: TGTGCCAGCAGCCAGATGGCAGGGCCCAGGCATGGCTACACCTTC. As protein: CASSQMAGPRHGYTF. The entire variable domain, with the rest obtained from reference TRBV7-2 and TRBJ1-2, is as follows: GAGVSQSPSNKVTEKGKDVELRCDPISGHTALYWYRQSLGQGLEFLIYFQGNSAPDKSGLPSDRFSAERTGGSVSTLTIQRTQQEDSAVYLCASSQMAGPRHGYTFGSGTRLTVV.